The next 18 T cell receptor beta chains were all read from a single sample in a study of T-cell memory formation after mild COVID-19. MiXCR, run by TCRdb on the 5' RACE reads, gives a single entry per CDR3 protein. The table shows fewer than 200,000 distinct CDR3 sequences, with roughly 18% occurring only once. What was sequenced was PBMCs or a T cell subset sorted from them (not recorded which). The receptor set was obtained from a man younger than 35 who had mild COVID-19 (a few samples of this study predate the infection). Cell type and time point are not known.

The chain joins TRBV4-3 to TRBJ2-1, with D uncertain. CDR1 and CDR2 from the germline V gene are LGHNA and YSLEER. Trimming removed 3 bases from V and 0 bases from J, with 12 bases in between. This CDR3 is built from 16 residues. CDR3 coding DNA: TGCGCCAGCAGCCACGGTAATTCGGGCTCCTACAATGAGCAGTTCTTC. Residues: CASSHGNSGSYNEQFF.

This clonotype has more than one count but fewer than ten. The V gene is TRBV10-2, the J gene TRBJ2-5; TRBD1 matches 7 bases. The ends lost 6 bases at V and 5 bases at J; junction bases unmatched: 18. This CDR3 spans 17 amino acids. Per germline, CDR1 WSHSY and CDR2 SAAADI. CDR3 bases: TGCGCCAGCAGAACAGGGGCGAGCCGTTATGCAGTGGAGACCCAGTACTTC. Encoded protein: CASRTGASRYAVETQYF.

This rearrangement joins TRBV20-1 to TRBJ1-5, with D maybe TRBD1 (6 bases). The CDR3 consists of 12 residues. V lost 5 bases, J lost 7 bases, and 12 bases lay in between. The germline V gene encodes CDR1 DFQATT and CDR2 SNEGSKA (reference sequence). This CDR3 is CSAVQGNQPQHF. In DNA, the CDR3 is TGCAGTGCTGTTCAGGGGAACCAGCCCCAGCATTTT.

This clonotype turned up a few times. The chain employs TRBV11-1 and TRBJ2-3, with TRBD2 matching over 8 bases. The CDR3 has 18 residues. From germline, CDR1 is SGHAT and CDR2 FQDESV (reference sequence). The V segment lost 4 bases and the J segment 5 bases; nucleotides outside the gene matches: 17. This chain's CDR3 is CASSSPKLAGNFVDTQYF. The CDR3 nucleotides read TGTGCCAGCAGCTCGCCGAAGTTAGCGGGGAACTTTGTAGATACGCAGTATTTT.

The table lists this clonotype with a few counts. The gene calls are TRBV7-2 and TRBJ1-2, with 9 bases lining up with TRBD1. Germline V CDR1 and CDR2: SGHTA, FQGNSA. Losses at the gene ends were 5 bases for V and 4 bases for J; bases not matched to a gene: 5. There are 14 residues in the CDR3. The CDR3 protein is CASSHSTGGYGYTF. The CDR3 DNA reads as TGTGCCAGCAGCCATTCGACAGGGGGCTATGGCTACACCTTC.

This clonotype was observed a handful of times. V gene TRBV20-1 combines with J gene TRBJ2-3; D ambiguous. V shed 6 bases and J shed 4 bases, with 11 bases lying between them. CDR1 is DFQATT and CDR2 is SNEGSKA in the germline V gene (reference sequence). The CDR3 runs 12 residues. The CDR3 region is CSATPGPDTQYF. CDR3 sequence (DNA): TGCAGTGCCACTCCAGGTCCAGATACGCAGTATTTT.

The table lists this clonotype with a few counts. This chain links TRBV4-3 with TRBJ1-2, with D unresolved. V lost 4 bases and J lost 2, with 11 bases in between. This CDR3 has 14 amino acids. From germline, CDR1 is LGHNA and CDR2 YSLEER. As DNA, the CDR3 is TGCGCCAGCAGCCTGGACCGGGAGAACTATGGCTACACCTTC. Encoded protein: CASSLDRENYGYTF.

CDR3 coding DNA: TGCAGTGCTAGCGGGGACAGGGAGGCCTATGGCTACACCTTC. Translation gives CSASGDREAYGYTF. The rearrangement joins TRBV20-1 to TRBJ1-2; 9 nucleotides align to TRBD1. From germline, CDR1 is DFQATT and CDR2 SNEGSKA (reference sequence). This CDR3 region has 14 residues. With 3 bases clipped from V and 4 bases from J, the junction kept 6 bases outside the gene matches.

In its sample, this clonotype was seen a few times. This rearrangement joins TRBV29-1 to TRBJ2-2; D is ambiguous. Germline CDR1 is SQVTM and CDR2 is ANQGSEA. The CDR3 spans 13 residues. V was pared by 7 bases and J by 2 bases, with 11 bases between. Here the CDR3 DNA reads TGCAGCGGTCGACGTACCAACACCGGGGAGCTGTTTTTT. Its translation: CSGRRTNTGELFF.

The V and J genes are TRBV12-5 and TRBJ2-7; TRBD2 aligns across 13 bases. Germline-derived CDR1 and CDR2 are LGHNT and FRNRAP. This CDR3 comprises 15 residues. The V gene end was trimmed by 2 bases and the J gene end by 3 bases; junction bases not matched to a gene: 1. CDR3 sequence (DNA): TGTGCTAGTGGTTTGAGGACTAGCGGGGGCTACGAGCAGTACTTC. It encodes CASGLRTSGGYEQYF.

This clonotype was seen more than once but under ten times. The rearrangement joins TRBV5-6 to TRBJ2-2, with D maybe TRBD1 (5 bases). Between the trimmed V and J ends, which lost 0 bases and 7 bases, there was a span of 16 bases. From germline, CDR1 is SGHDT and CDR2 YYEEEE. CDR3 length equals 16 residues. In DNA form, the CDR3 reads TGTGCCAGCAGCTTGGAAGGGGATAGTAGGATCGGGGAGCTGTTTTTT. This translates into CASSLEGDSRIGELFF.

In its sample, this clonotype was seen many times. This rearrangement joins TRBV5-1 to TRBJ2-1; 10 bases agree with TRBD2. Germline CDR1 SGHRS, CDR2 YFSETQ. V dropped 6 bases and J dropped 7; count of bases not matched to a gene: 16. This CDR3 has 17 amino acids. CDR3 sequence: CASTGSGGAPIQNEQFF. CDR3 nucleotide sequence: TGCGCCAGCACCGGAAGCGGGGGGGCGCCCATACAGAATGAGCAGTTCTTC.

The chain recombines TRBV11-1 with TRBJ1-1; D gene unclear. Trimming left V 4 bases short and J 1 base short, with 7 bases between. CDR1 and CDR2 from the germline V gene are SGHAT and FQDESV (reference sequence). The CDR3 sequence is 13 residues long. CDR3 in amino acids: CASSYRWNTEAFF. The CDR3 DNA follows: TGTGCCAGCAGCTACCGCTGGAACACTGAAGCTTTCTTT.

The V and J genes are TRBV15 and TRBJ1-6; D is possibly TRBD1 (5 bases). Germline V gives CDR1 LNHNV, CDR2 YYDKDF (reference sequence). Trimming removed 0 bases from V and 10 bases from J, with 10 bases in between. This CDR3 has 14 residues. The CDR3 is CATSRDRDRSPLHF. The CDR3 DNA sequence: TGTGCCACCAGCAGAGACAGGGACCGCTCACCCCTCCACTTT. The whole variable domain, filled in from reference TRBV15 and TRBJ1-6, reads DAMVIQNPRYQVTQFGKPVTLSCSQTLNHNVMYWYQQKSSQAPKLLFHYYDKDFNNEADTPDNFQSRRPNTSFCFLDIRSPGLGDTAMYLCATSRDRDRSPLHFGNGTRLTVT.

The chain employs TRBV5-4 and TRBJ2-5; TRBD2 aligns across 13 bases. J lost 1 base, V lost 5 bases, and 5 bases had no gene match. This CDR3 region has 16 residues. CDR1 and CDR2 from the germline V gene are SGHNT and YYREEE (reference sequence). The CDR3 loop reads CASSHGLAGVQETQYF. The CDR3, as DNA: TGTGCCAGCAGTCACGGACTAGCGGGGGTCCAAGAGACCCAGTACTTC.

This clonotype occurred many times. This chain joins TRBV7-2 and TRBJ1-1; unclear D gene. V lost 5 bases and J 1 base, leaving 8 bases between the germline ends. There are 13 residues in the CDR3. Germline values: CDR1 SGHTA, CDR2 FQGNSA. The CDR3 region is CASSAAWNTEAFF. The DNA of the CDR3 is TGTGCCAGCAGCGCGGCCTGGAACACTGAAGCTTTCTTT.

The J gene is TRBJ1-1, the V gene TRBV12-3 or TRBV12-4; 8 positions agree with TRBD1. Unmatched junction bases numbered 7, after V lost 5 bases and J lost 5 bases. The CDR3 spans 14 residues. As DNA, the CDR3 is TGTGCCAGCAGTCCACAGGGGGTTAGGACTGAAGCTTTCTTT. It encodes CASSPQGVRTEAFF.

The sample holds many counts of this clonotype. The chain carries TRBV5-1 and TRBJ2-7, with 9 bases matching TRBD2. V shed 5 bases, J shed 5 bases, and the junction held 8 bases outside the gene matches. The CDR3 consists of 14 residues. Germline CDR1 is SGHRS and CDR2 is YFSETQ. CDR3 sequence reads: CASRQRGVNNEQYV. The CDR3 DNA reads TGCGCCAGCAGGCAGCGGGGGGTAAACAACGAGCAGTACGTC.